The 26 T cell receptor beta chains given below trace back to one sample, sequenced in a study of shared clonotypes between healthy human individuals. Libraries were prepared by immunoSEQ multiplex PCR; TCRdb keeps only in-frame clonotypes and omits some of them. The sample records roughly 2.5 million clones, roughly 92% being singletons. Sequenced sample: naive CD4+ T cells sorted from blood. Subset specified: CD45RA+ positively selected. The receptor set was obtained from a man aged 18 to 29 in good health.

V and J are TRBV5-6 and TRBJ2-5; no firm D call. With 4 bases removed from V and 4 bases from J, the gap between germline ends came to 14 bases. From germline, CDR1 is SGHDT and CDR2 YYEEEE. The CDR3 loop spans 14 amino acids. The CDR3 nucleotides read TGTGCCAGCAGCCAGATCCATGTGGCAGAGACCCAGTACTTC. Encoded protein: CASSQIHVAETQYF.

This chain uses TRBV7-3 with TRBJ2-5, with 7 bases identical to TRBD1. The CDR3 covers 12 residues. Germline lookup yields CDR1 SGHTA and CDR2 FQGTGA. J lost 9 bases, V lost 6 bases, and 7 bases had no gene match. The CDR3 reads CASRTGFWAQYF. DNA for the CDR3: TGTGCCAGCAGGACAGGGTTCTGGGCCCAGTACTTC.

The J gene is TRBJ1-1, the V gene TRBV10-3, with TRBD1 matching 7 bases. V dropped 10 bases and J dropped 4; count of bases not matched to a gene: 12. CDR1 and CDR2 from the germline V gene are ENHRY and SYGVKD. The CDR3 consists of 14 residues. The CDR3 DNA is TGTGCCACCTCGACAGGGTGGGTGAGCACTGAAGCTTTCTTT. Encoded protein: CATSTGWVSTEAFF.

The chain recombines TRBV5-1 with TRBJ1-1, with D tentatively TRBD1 (5 bases). Germline-derived CDR1 and CDR2 are SGHRS and YFSETQ. Trimming removed 0 bases at V and 3 bases at J, with 9 bases between. This CDR3 spans 14 amino acids. CDR3 residues: CASSLDRGYTEAFF. DNA for the CDR3: TGCGCCAGCAGCTTGGATAGGGGTTACACTGAAGCTTTCTTT.

Of note for this clone: The same CDR3 arises from other DNA sequences in this sample as well. The rearrangement joins TRBV7-2 to TRBJ2-1; 10 bases agree with TRBD1. V lost 4 bases to trimming and J lost 4 bases; unmatched junction nucleotides: 4. Germline lookup yields CDR1 SGHTA and CDR2 FQGNSA. The CDR3 covers 15 residues. CDR3 sequence reads: CASSSDRGSYNEQFF. CDR3 nucleotides: TGTGCCAGCAGCTCGGACAGGGGGTCGTACAATGAGCAGTTCTTC.

Here the CDR3 reads CASSSTQGPGYTF. The CDR3, as DNA: TGTGCCAGCAGCTCTACTCAGGGTCCTGGCTACACCTTC. V and J are TRBV7-2 and TRBJ1-2; D might be TRBD1 (5 bases). Germline CDR1 SGHTA, CDR2 FQGNSA. The CDR3 loop spans 13 amino acids. Trimming removed 4 bases from V and 7 bases from J, with 13 bases in between.

CDR3 in amino acids: CIAQSQETQYF. CDR3 nucleotides: TGCATCGCTCAGAGCCAAGAGACCCAGTACTTC. V usage is TRBV20-1 and J usage is TRBJ2-5, with no clear D. Germline lookup yields CDR1 DFQATT and CDR2 SNEGSKA (reference sequence). The CDR3 length is 11 residues.

The chain has TRBV4-3 and TRBJ2-3; 12 bases map to TRBD2. Germline trimming cut 0 bases from V and 5 bases from J; bases unmatched to any gene: 3. CDR1 and CDR2 from the germline V gene are LGHNA and YSLEER. This CDR3 has 16 amino acids. CDR3 nucleotides: TGCGCCAGCAGCCAAGAGACTAGCGGGAGCGGAGATACGCAGTATTTT. It is translated as CASSQETSGSGDTQYF.

CDR3 sequence (DNA): TGTGCCAGCAGCTTAGTCCCAATCGATGGGGGAACCAACGTCCTGACTTTC. Its protein product is CASSLVPIDGGTNVLTF. This chain connects TRBV7-9 to TRBJ2-6, with D perhaps assigned TRBD1 or TRBD2 (5 bases each). The CDR3 runs to 17 residues. V was pared by 1 base and J by 8 bases, with 18 bases between. Germline V gene lookup returns CDR1 SEHNR and CDR2 FQNEAQ (reference sequence).

This clone was detected only once. The rearrangement links TRBV6-1 to TRBJ2-1; 7 bases match TRBD1. V dropped 7 bases and J dropped 5; count of bases not matched to a gene: 5. The CDR3 length is 13 residues. Germline CDR1 is MNHNS and CDR2 is SASEGT. The CDR3: CASTGQTDNEQFF. CDR3 coding DNA: TGTGCCAGCACGGGACAGACCGACAATGAGCAGTTCTTC.

The chain has TRBV28 and TRBJ2-7; perhaps TRBD1 as D (5 bases). This CDR3 comprises 13 residues. Trimming stripped 2 bases from V and 2 bases from J, with 7 bases between. CDR1 MDHEN and CDR2 SYDVKM come from the germline V gene. The CDR3 DNA sequence: TGTGCCAGCAGTTTAACAGGAGCCTACGAGCAGTACTTC. Translation: CASSLTGAYEQYF.

This chain uses TRBV6-1 with TRBJ1-4; D gene unclear. V was cut by 8 bases and J by 0 bases, with 10 bases left in between. This CDR3 is built from 14 residues. The germline gives CDR1 MNHNS, CDR2 SASEGT. The CDR3 sequence is CASLARTTNEKLFF. The CDR3 DNA is TGTGCCAGCCTGGCAAGGACAACTAATGAAAAACTGTTTTTT.

This clone was seen only once. This CDR3 is also generated by other DNA sequences in the sample. V gene TRBV7-9 combines with J gene TRBJ1-5, with D unclear. Germline assignment: CDR1 SEHNR and CDR2 FQNEAQ (reference sequence). The V gene lost 1 base and the J gene lost 6 bases, with 4 bases spanning the gap. This CDR3 spans 12 amino acids. The CDR3 sequence: CASSLDFQPQHF. DNA for the CDR3: TGTGCCAGCAGCTTAGATTTTCAGCCCCAGCATTTT.

Worth noting for this clone: Other DNA sequences within the sample encode an identical CDR3. As DNA, the CDR3 is TGTGCCAGCTCACGTGGGGGCAGGAACACTGAAGCTTTCTTT. It translates to CASSRGGRNTEAFF. The chain joins TRBV18 to TRBJ1-1, with D possibly TRBD1 on 6 matching bases. V gave up 4 bases and J gave up 1 base, with 10 bases separating them. This CDR3 contains 14 residues. CDR1 and CDR2 from the germline V gene are KGHSH and LQKENI.

CDR3 residues: CASSVEGRGRANEKLFF. The DNA for the CDR3 is TGTGCCAGCAGCGTAGAAGGGCGGGGGCGAGCTAATGAAAAACTGTTTTTT. This chain connects TRBV9 to TRBJ1-4, with D perhaps TRBD1 (6 bases). Per germline, CDR1 SGDLS and CDR2 YYNGEE. The CDR3 has 17 residues. Trimming took off 0 bases at V and 3 bases at J, with 15 bases between the two ends. The full variable domain, with the rest looked up from reference TRBV9 and TRBJ1-4, is DSGVTQTPKHLITATGQRVTLRCSPRSGDLSVYWYQQSLDQGLQFLIQYYNGEERAKGNILERFSAQQFPDLHSELNLSSLELGDSALYFCASSVEGRGRANEKLFFGSGTQLSVL.

The J gene is TRBJ1-5, the V gene TRBV7-2, with D tentatively TRBD1 (5 bases). Per germline, CDR1 SGHTA and CDR2 FQGNSA. The CDR3 spans 13 residues. V lost 5 bases and J 9 bases, leaving 14 bases between the germline ends. CDR3 coding DNA: TGTGCCAGCAGCACAGGAGCCGCATGGCCCCAGCATTTT. Residues: CASSTGAAWPQHF.

The rearrangement joins TRBV7-9 to TRBJ1-1; no clear D. Germline values: CDR1 SEHNR, CDR2 FQNEAQ (reference sequence). This CDR3 contains 15 residues. Deletions cut 5 bases from V and 5 bases from J, with 18 bases between. CDR3 loop: CASSPPLRVGTEAFF. The CDR3 DNA follows: TGTGCCAGCAGCCCCCCCCTTAGGGTTGGGACTGAAGCTTTCTTT. Full variable domain (remainder filled in from reference TRBV7-9 and TRBJ1-1): DTGVSQNPRHKITKRGQNVTFRCDPISEHNRLYWYRQTLGQGPEFLTYFQNEAQLEKSRLLSDRFSAERPKGSFSTLEIQRTEQGDSAMYLCASSPPLRVGTEAFFGQGTRLTVV.

This clone was recorded a few times. The rearrangement uses TRBV7-2 and TRBJ2-7; tentatively, D is TRBD1 (5 bases). CDR1 is SGHTA, CDR2 FQGNSA, per germline. Trimming stripped 2 bases from V and 3 bases from J, with 8 bases between. The CDR3 runs 13 residues. The CDR3 bases are TGTGCCAGCAGCTTATACCAGGGCTACGAGCAGTACTTC. The encoded protein is CASSLYQGYEQYF.

The chain recombines TRBV6-5 with TRBJ1-1, with D possibly being TRBD1 (5 bases). Trimming pared 2 bases from V and 8 bases from J, leaving 15 bases between. Germline-derived CDR1 and CDR2 are MNHEY and SVGAGI. There are 14 residues in the CDR3. This CDR3 reads CASSYRVQGTEAFF. CDR3 DNA: TGTGCCAGCAGTTACAGGGTCCAGGGAACCGAAGCTTTCTTT.

This clone has just a few counts. The CDR3 is CASSLSHMNTEAFF. CDR3 sequence (DNA): TGTGCCAGCAGCTTATCTCACATGAACACTGAAGCTTTCTTT. This sequence joins TRBV7-9 and TRBJ1-1, with no clear D. CDR1 is SEHNR, CDR2 FQNEAQ, per germline (reference sequence). The CDR3 has 14 amino acids. V lost 2 bases and J 0 bases, leaving 7 bases between the germline ends.

Notes on this clone: The same CDR3 is also encoded by other DNA sequences in this sample. This chain joins TRBV5-1 and TRBJ2-7; tentatively, D is TRBD1 (9 bases). In germline, CDR1 is SGHRS, CDR2 YFSETQ. Trimming cost V 3 bases and J 0 bases, with 16 bases left between them. The CDR3 contains 16 residues. As DNA, the CDR3 is TGCGCCAGCAGCTCGGGAGGGACAGGGAGCTCCTACGAGCAGTACTTC. Its translation is CASSSGGTGSSYEQYF.

The V and J genes are TRBV6-1 and TRBJ1-1; maybe TRBD1 (5 bases). Per germline, CDR1 MNHNS and CDR2 SASEGT. The CDR3 is made up of 13 amino acids. Trimming removed 8 bases from V and 2 bases from J, with 12 bases in between. As DNA, the CDR3 is TGTGCCAGCCTACCGGGGGGAAACACTGAAGCTTTCTTT. Amino acid sequence: CASLPGGNTEAFF.

The chain has TRBV25-1 and TRBJ1-2, with 9 bases identical to TRBD1. Germline V gives CDR1 MGHDK, CDR2 SYGVNS. CDR3 length equals 16 residues. Trimming removed 7 bases from V and 6 bases from J; junction bases left unmatched: 15. The CDR3 spells CASKKSGTGSHDGYTF. The CDR3 DNA is TGTGCCAGCAAGAAATCCGGGACAGGGAGTCACGATGGCTACACCTTC.

This chain uses TRBV10-3 with TRBJ1-1, with TRBD1 matching over 8 bases. The CDR3 is 15 amino acids. J was trimmed by 5 bases and V by 9 bases; bases with no gene match: 14. In germline, CDR1 is ENHRY, CDR2 SYGVKD. CDR3 in DNA: TGTGCCATATCGGGGTCAGGGGGCGCGAGGACTGAAGCTTTCTTT. Protein: CAISGSGGARTEAFF.

The rearrangement uses TRBV9 and TRBJ2-1; tentative D call: TRBD2 (6 bases). The ends were cut back, 0 bases at V and 4 bases at J, with 11 bases in the middle. CDR1 and CDR2 from the germline V gene are SGDLS and YYNGEE. This CDR3 has 15 amino acids. For the CDR3, the DNA is TGTGCCAGCAGCGTAGCGGGAGATGCTTACAATGAGCAGTTCTTC. Its protein product is CASSVAGDAYNEQFF. Based on the CDR3 plus reference TRBV9 and TRBJ2-1, the full variable domain is DSGVTQTPKHLITATGQRVTLRCSPRSGDLSVYWYQQSLDQGLQFLIQYYNGEERAKGNILERFSAQQFPDLHSELNLSSLELGDSALYFCASSVAGDAYNEQFFGPGTRLTVL.

The V call is TRBV27, the J call TRBJ2-4; 8 bases align to TRBD1. V shed 6 bases, J shed 10 bases, and the junction held 14 bases outside the gene matches. Germline V gene lookup returns CDR1 MNHEY and CDR2 SMNVEV (reference sequence). CDR3 size: 15 residues. In nucleotides, the CDR3 is TGTGCCAGCAGGCCGGGACAGGCTGGCCCCCCGATTCAGTACTTC. This codes for CASRPGQAGPPIQYF.